A single sample is the source of the 8 T cell receptor beta chains below, sequenced in a study of response to subunit inactivated influenza vaccine. TCRdb reanalysed the RT-PCR reads using MiXCR and keeps one entry per CDR3 protein. Here the sample spans about 800,000 distinct CDR3 sequences, approximately 21% being singletons. The sample consisted of PBMCs from blood, taken less than 6 days after vaccination. These receptors were taken from a man aged 50 to 59 who received an inactivated influenza vaccine.

The V gene is TRBV20-1, the J gene TRBJ2-1; D is undetermined. Germline values: CDR1 DFQATT, CDR2 SNEGSKA (reference sequence). V dropped 1 base and J dropped 7 bases, with 5 bases sitting between them. CDR3 length: 11 amino acids. The CDR3 bases are TGCAGTGCTAGAGGTCGGAATGAGCAGTTCTTC. Its translation: CSARGRNEQFF.

This clonotype was seen a few times. The chain employs TRBV6-1 and TRBJ2-1, with TRBD2 matching 8 bases. The V and J ends lost 4 bases and 5 bases, in that order; junction bases with no gene match: 4. The CDR3 covers 14 residues. Germline V gene lookup returns CDR1 MNHNS and CDR2 SASEGT. CDR3 sequence (DNA): TGTGCCAGCAGTGGCGGACTAGCAAACAATGAGCAGTTCTTC. Its protein is CASSGGLANNEQFF.

The genes are TRBV4-1 and TRBJ2-4; unclear D gene. The CDR3 has 16 residues. From germline, CDR1 is MGHRA and CDR2 YSYEKL. V was trimmed by 0 bases and J by 0 bases, leaving 9 bases between them. CDR3 in amino acids: CASSQDGPIAKNIQYF. Here the CDR3 DNA reads TGCGCCAGCAGCCAAGACGGGCCTATAGCCAAAAACATTCAGTACTTC.

The chain uses TRBV6-2 or TRBV6-3 and TRBJ2-1; 12 positions match TRBD2. The CDR3 covers 17 residues. Germline CDR1 MNHEY, CDR2 SVGEGT. With 0 bases clipped from V and 8 bases from J, the junction kept 8 bases outside the gene matches. The CDR3 spells CASSYSTLAGGPYEQFF. CDR3 in DNA: TGTGCCAGCAGTTACTCGACGCTAGCGGGAGGGCCGTATGAGCAGTTCTTC.

The chain employs TRBV4-1 and TRBJ2-1, with D possibly TRBD1 on 5 matching bases. The CDR3 length is 13 residues. The V end was cut by 0 bases, the J end by 8 bases, with 8 bases between. CDR1 and CDR2 from the germline V gene are MGHRA and YSYEKL. Here the CDR3 reads CASSQELRDEQFF. DNA for the CDR3: TGCGCCAGCAGCCAAGAGCTCAGGGATGAGCAGTTCTTC.

The chain carries TRBV20-1 and TRBJ2-5, with D tentatively TRBD1 (5 bases). The length of the CDR3 is 13 residues. Per germline, CDR1 DFQATT and CDR2 SNEGSKA (reference sequence). CDR3 nucleotide sequence: TGCAGCCTCTCGACAGATCCCCGAGGCGACCAGTACTTC. This translates into CSLSTDPRGDQYF.

The chain carries TRBV29-1 and TRBJ2-1, with unresolved D. The germline V gene encodes CDR1 SQVTM and CDR2 ANQGSEA. CDR3 size: 13 residues. Trimming cost V 7 bases and J 1 base, with 11 bases left between them. CDR3: CSAGSLSYNEQFF. CDR3 nucleotide sequence: TGCAGCGCCGGGTCGCTTTCCTACAATGAGCAGTTCTTC.

This clonotype was detected a few times. V usage is TRBV6-5 and J usage is TRBJ1-3; D call uncertain. Trimming cost V 2 bases and J 0 bases, with 11 bases left between them. Germline V gene lookup returns CDR1 MNHEY and CDR2 SVGAGI. CDR3 length equals 16 residues. CDR3 loop: CASSYGVPGSGNTIYF. The CDR3 DNA follows: TGTGCCAGCAGTTACGGGGTCCCAGGCTCTGGAAACACCATATATTTT.